This entry concerns a single TCR beta chain. These data originate in a study of shared clonotypes between healthy human individuals. Sequencing used immunoSEQ multiplex PCR; TCRdb keeps in-frame clones, though not all of them. The repertoire consists of about 2 million clones, with over 85% occurring once and the leading ten covering 0.13%. The donors, all of them Caucasian adults, lived in Nashville, Tennessee. This CDR3 contains 14 residues. Per the germline V gene, CDR1 is MNHNY and CDR2 is SVGAGI (reference sequence). With V trimmed by 10 bases and J by 1 base, 6 bases remained unmatched. The source of this sequence is a man between 18 and 29 years old in good health. This chain joins TRBV6-6 and TRBJ2-2; 7 bases are a match to TRBD1. The sample consisted of naive CD4+ T cells sorted from blood. Sample subset: CD45RA+ positively selected. The CDR3 reads CATADRENTGELFF. The DNA of the CDR3 is TGTGCCACCGCAGACAGGGAGAACACCGGGGAGCTGTTTTTT.